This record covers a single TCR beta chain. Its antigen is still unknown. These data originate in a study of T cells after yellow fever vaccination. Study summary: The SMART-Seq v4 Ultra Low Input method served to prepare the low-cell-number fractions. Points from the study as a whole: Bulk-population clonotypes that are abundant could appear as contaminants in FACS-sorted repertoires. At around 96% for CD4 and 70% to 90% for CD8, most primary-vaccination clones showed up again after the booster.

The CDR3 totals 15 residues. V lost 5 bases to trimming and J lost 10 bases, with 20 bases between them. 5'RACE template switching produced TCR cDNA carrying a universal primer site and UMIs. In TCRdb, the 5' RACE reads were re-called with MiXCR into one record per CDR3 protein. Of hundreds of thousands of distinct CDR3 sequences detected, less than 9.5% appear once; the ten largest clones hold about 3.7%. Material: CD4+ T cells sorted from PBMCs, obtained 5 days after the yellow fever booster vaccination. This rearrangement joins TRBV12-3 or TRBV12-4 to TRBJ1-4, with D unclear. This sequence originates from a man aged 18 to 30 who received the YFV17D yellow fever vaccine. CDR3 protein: CASSRLDPPSGKLFF. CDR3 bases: TGTGCCAGCAGTCGACTCGACCCGCCTTCTGGAAAACTGTTTTTT.